This TCR beta chain originates from a study of T cells in Graves' hyperthyroidism and ophthalmopathy. This clonotype was seen many times. The CDR3 sequence is 18 residues long. Trimming at V came to 2 bases and at J to 3 bases, leaving 11 bases not matched to a gene. Using RNA transcripts as the source, TCR beta CDR3 regions were amplified. The HTBI primer set was used in a first-round RT-PCR of the TCR CDR3. In TCRdb, the multiplex PCR reads were re-called with MiXCR into one record per CDR3 protein. The sample has 500,000 to 750,000 distinct CDR3 sequences; under 60% are singletons. This TCR was recovered from a woman aged 18-29 years with Graves' hyperthyroidism. The rearrangement uses TRBV12-3 or TRBV12-4 and TRBJ2-7, with 12 bases fitting TRBD1. The sequencing sample was made of peripheral blood or thyroid tissue (not recorded which). Here the CDR3 reads CASSLRDRGLLGRYEQYF. Written as DNA, the CDR3 is TGTGCCAGCAGTTTACGGGACAGGGGGCTCCTCGGGCGCTACGAGCAGTACTTC.